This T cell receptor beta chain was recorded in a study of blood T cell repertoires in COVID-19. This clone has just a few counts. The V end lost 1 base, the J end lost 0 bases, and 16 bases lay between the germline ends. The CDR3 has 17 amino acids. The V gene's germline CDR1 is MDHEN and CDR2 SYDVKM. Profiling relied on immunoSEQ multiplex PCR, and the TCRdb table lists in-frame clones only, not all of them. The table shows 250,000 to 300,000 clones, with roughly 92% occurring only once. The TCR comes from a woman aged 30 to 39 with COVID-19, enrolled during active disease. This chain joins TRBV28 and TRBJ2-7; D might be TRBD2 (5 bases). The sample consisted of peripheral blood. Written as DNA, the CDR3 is TGTGCCAGCAGTTTATTTGAGCGGACCTTTAACTCCTACGAGCAGTACTTC. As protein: CASSLFERTFNSYEQYF.